Listed here are 7 T cell receptor beta chains from one sample, sequenced in a study of T cell responses to AZD1222 COVID-19 vaccine. Repertoires were generated with immunoSEQ multiplex PCR, while TCRdb's copy carries only in-frame clones and drops some. There are roughly 120,000 clones in the sample; 85% to 95% occur only once, and 6.6% lies in the top ten. The specimen was peripheral blood, collected on day 0 of AZD1222 vaccination. Receptors originate from an adult in good health.

This chain uses TRBV7-9 with TRBJ1-3; D perhaps matches TRBD1 (6 bases). Per the germline V gene, CDR1 is SEHNR and CDR2 is FQNEAQ (reference sequence). V gave up 2 bases and J gave up 0 bases, with 11 bases separating them. The CDR3 extends over 16 amino acids. CDR3 protein: CASSLPTGRSGNTIYF. As DNA, the CDR3 is TGTGCCAGCAGCTTACCGACAGGCCGCTCTGGAAACACCATATATTTT.

The chain combines TRBV6-6 with TRBJ2-7; no clear D gene. From germline, CDR1 is MNHNY and CDR2 SVGAGI (reference sequence). There are 13 residues in the CDR3. V was cut by 0 bases and J by 6 bases, with 9 bases left in between. Written as DNA, the CDR3 is TGTGCCAGCAGTTACTCGACCCTACCCGAGCAGTACTTC. Translating gives CASSYSTLPEQYF.

This chain uses TRBV27 with TRBJ1-6, with 7 bases aligning to TRBD1. The CDR3 consists of 14 residues. J gave up 5 bases and V 7 bases, and 5 bases lay outside the gene matches. CDR1 and CDR2 from the germline V gene are MNHEY and SMNVEV (reference sequence). The CDR3, as DNA: TGTGCCAGCAAACCGGGACAGCATAATTCACCCCTCCACTTT. Translated: CASKPGQHNSPLHF.

This chain joins TRBV7-9 and TRBJ1-2, with unresolved D. Between the trimmed V and J ends, which lost 1 base and 6 bases, there was a span of 9 bases. Per germline, CDR1 SEHNR and CDR2 FQNEAQ (reference sequence). This CDR3 spans 13 amino acids. CDR3 region: CASSLGPRDGYTF. The DNA of the CDR3 is TGTGCCAGCAGCTTAGGGCCTCGGGATGGCTACACCTTC.

This rearrangement joins TRBV7-9 to TRBJ1-6; 7 nucleotides align to TRBD1. The CDR3 sequence is 16 residues long. J was trimmed by 5 bases and V by 3 bases; bases with no gene match: 7. Germline assignment: CDR1 SEHNR and CDR2 FQNEAQ (reference sequence). CDR3 coding DNA: TGTGCCAGCAGCTTCGGACAGGCCGGGAATAATTCACCCCTCCACTTT. Amino acid sequence: CASSFGQAGNNSPLHF.

This rearrangement joins TRBV11-1 to TRBJ2-1; 9 positions agree with TRBD2. Germline CDR1 is SGHAT and CDR2 is FQDESV (reference sequence). This CDR3 has 15 amino acids. V lost 2 bases and J lost 9; bases outside the gene matches: 8. The CDR3 nucleotides are TGTGCCAGCAGCTTATTAGCGGGAGAACGGGGTGAGCAGTTCTTC. This gives the protein CASSLLAGERGEQFF. Based on the CDR3 plus reference TRBV11-1 and TRBJ2-1, the full variable domain is EAEVAQSPRYKITEKSQAVAFWCDPISGHATLYWYRQILGQGPELLVQFQDESVVDDSQLPKDRFSAERLKGVDSTLKIQPAELGDSAMYLCASSLLAGERGEQFFGPGTRLTVL.

This chain uses TRBV7-2 with TRBJ2-3; the match to TRBD2 covers 10 bases. Looked up from germline, CDR1 is SGHTA and CDR2 is FQGNSA. This CDR3 has 16 residues. Trimming removed 1 base from V and 7 bases from J; junction bases left unmatched: 8. In DNA form, the CDR3 reads TGTGCCAGCAGCTTAGGCGGGCTAGCGGGAGTATATACGCAGTATTTT. Its translation is CASSLGGLAGVYTQYF.